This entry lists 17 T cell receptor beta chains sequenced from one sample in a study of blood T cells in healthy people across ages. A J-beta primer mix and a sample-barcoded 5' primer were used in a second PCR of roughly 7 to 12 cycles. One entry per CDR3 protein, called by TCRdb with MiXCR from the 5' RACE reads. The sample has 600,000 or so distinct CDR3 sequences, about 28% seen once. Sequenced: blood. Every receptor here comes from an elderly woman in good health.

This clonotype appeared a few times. The CDR3, as DNA: TGTGCCAGCAGCTCAGGACTAGCGGGAGGGAGCCATGAGCAGTTCTTC. It yields the protein CASSSGLAGGSHEQFF. The chain employs TRBV7-6 and TRBJ2-1; 15 bases fit TRBD2. The V segment lost 4 bases and the J segment 8 bases; nucleotides outside the gene matches: 6. CDR3 size: 16 residues. From germline, CDR1 is SGHVS and CDR2 FNYEAQ.

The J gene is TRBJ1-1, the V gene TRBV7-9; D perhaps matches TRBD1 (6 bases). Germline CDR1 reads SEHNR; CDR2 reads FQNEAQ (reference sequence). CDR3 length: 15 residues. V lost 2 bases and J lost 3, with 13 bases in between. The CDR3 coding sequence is TGTGCCAGCAGCTTATTTAGTCCAGGGGACACTGAAGCTTTCTTT. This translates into CASSLFSPGDTEAFF.

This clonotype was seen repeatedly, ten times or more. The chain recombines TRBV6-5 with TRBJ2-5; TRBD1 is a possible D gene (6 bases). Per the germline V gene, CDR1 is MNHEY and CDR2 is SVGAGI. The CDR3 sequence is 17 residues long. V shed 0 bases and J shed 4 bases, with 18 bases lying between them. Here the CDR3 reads CASSYSIPGVVGETQYF. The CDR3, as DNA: TGTGCCAGCAGTTACTCGATTCCAGGGGTGGTAGGAGAGACCCAGTACTTC.

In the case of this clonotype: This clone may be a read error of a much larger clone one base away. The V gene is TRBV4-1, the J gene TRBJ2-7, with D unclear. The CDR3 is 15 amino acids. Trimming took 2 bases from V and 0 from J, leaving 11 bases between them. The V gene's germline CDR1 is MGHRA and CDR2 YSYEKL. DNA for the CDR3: TGCGCCAGCAGCCAACAGGCGACCTTCTCCTACGAGCAGTACTTC. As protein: CASSQQATFSYEQYF.

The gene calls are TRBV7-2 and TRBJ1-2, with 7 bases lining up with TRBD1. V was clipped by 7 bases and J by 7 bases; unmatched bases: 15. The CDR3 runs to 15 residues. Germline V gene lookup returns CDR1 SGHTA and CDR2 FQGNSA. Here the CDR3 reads CTSNTYAGGEGGYTF. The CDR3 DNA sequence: TGTACCAGCAACACGTATGCAGGGGGGGAGGGTGGCTACACCTTC.

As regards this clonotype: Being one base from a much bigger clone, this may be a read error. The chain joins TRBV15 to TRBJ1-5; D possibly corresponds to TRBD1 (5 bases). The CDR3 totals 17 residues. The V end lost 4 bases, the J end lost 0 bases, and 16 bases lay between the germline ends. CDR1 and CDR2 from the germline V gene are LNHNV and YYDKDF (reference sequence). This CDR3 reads CATSTQPGGYSNQPQHF. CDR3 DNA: TGTGCCACCAGCACCCAGCCGGGGGGGTATAGCAATCAGCCCCAGCATTTT.

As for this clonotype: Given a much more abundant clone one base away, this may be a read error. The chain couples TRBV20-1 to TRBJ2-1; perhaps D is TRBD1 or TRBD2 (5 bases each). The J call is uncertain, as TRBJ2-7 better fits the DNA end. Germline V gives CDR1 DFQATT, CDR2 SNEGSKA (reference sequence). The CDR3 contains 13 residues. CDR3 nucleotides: TGCAGTGCGGGGGTCCGCTCCTACAATGAGCAGTACTTC. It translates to CSAGVRSYNEQYF.

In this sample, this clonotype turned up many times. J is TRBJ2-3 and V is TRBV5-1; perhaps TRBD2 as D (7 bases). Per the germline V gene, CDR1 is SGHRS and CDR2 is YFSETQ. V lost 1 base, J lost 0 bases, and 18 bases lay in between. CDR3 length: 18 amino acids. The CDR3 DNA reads TGCGCCAGCAGCTTGCTTGCGGGGGCCCAAGCTAGCACAGATACGCAGTATTTT. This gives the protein CASSLLAGAQASTDTQYF.

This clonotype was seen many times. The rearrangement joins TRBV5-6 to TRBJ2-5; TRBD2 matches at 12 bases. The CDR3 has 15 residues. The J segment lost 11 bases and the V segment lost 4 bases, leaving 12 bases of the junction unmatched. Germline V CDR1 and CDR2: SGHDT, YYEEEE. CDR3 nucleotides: TGTGCCAGCAGCCCCCCACTCGGTCTAGCGGGAGGGCAGTACTTC. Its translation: CASSPPLGLAGGQYF.

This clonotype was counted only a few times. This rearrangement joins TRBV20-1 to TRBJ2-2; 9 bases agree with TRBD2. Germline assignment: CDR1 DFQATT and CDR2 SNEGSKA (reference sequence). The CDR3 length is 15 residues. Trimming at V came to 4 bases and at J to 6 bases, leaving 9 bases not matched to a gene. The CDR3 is CSATPIAGVAGELFF. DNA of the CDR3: TGCAGTGCTACACCAATAGCGGGGGTTGCCGGGGAGCTGTTTTTT.

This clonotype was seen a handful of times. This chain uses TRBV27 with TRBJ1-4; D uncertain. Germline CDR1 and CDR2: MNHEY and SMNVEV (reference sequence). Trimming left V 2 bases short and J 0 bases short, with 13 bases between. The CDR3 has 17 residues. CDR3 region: CASSLRWPFATNEKLFF. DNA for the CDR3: TGTGCCAGCAGTTTACGGTGGCCATTTGCAACTAATGAAAAACTGTTTTTT.

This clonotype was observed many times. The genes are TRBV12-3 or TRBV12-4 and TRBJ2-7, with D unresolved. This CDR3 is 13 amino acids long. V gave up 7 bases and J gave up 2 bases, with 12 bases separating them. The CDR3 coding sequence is TGTGCCAGCACTCCGGGCGTCCCCTACGAGCAGTACTTC. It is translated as CASTPGVPYEQYF.

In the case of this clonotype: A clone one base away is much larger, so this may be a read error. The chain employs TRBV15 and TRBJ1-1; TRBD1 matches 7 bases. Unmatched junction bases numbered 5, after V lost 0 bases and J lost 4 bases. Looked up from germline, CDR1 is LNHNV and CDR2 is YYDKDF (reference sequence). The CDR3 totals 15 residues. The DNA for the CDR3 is TGTGCCACCAGCAGAGATCAGGGGGTTGGCACTGAAGCTTTCTTT. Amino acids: CATSRDQGVGTEAFF.

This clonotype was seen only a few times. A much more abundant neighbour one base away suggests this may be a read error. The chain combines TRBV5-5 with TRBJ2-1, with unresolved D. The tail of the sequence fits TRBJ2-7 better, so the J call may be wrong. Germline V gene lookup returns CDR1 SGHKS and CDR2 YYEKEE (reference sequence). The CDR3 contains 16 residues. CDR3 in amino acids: CASSLLGGSSYNEQYF. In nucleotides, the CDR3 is TGTGCCAGCAGCTTGCTCGGCGGCAGCTCCTACAATGAGCAGTACTTC.

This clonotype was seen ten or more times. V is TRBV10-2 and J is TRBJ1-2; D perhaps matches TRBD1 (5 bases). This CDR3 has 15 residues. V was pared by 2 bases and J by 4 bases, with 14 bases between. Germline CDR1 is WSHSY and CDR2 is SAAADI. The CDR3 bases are TGCGCCAGCAGTGAGAGACAGAGACAAACCTATGGCTACACCTTC. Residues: CASSERQRQTYGYTF.

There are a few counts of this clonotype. CDR3 amino acids: CASSADRVRYEQYF. The CDR3 nucleotides are TGTGCCAGCAGCGCGGACAGGGTAAGGTACGAGCAGTACTTC. The chain recombines TRBV7-9 with TRBJ2-5; 8 bases are shared with TRBD1. The J call may be mistaken, given a closer DNA end match to TRBJ2-7. The CDR3 spans 14 residues. CDR1 is SEHNR and CDR2 is FQNEAQ in the germline V gene (reference sequence).

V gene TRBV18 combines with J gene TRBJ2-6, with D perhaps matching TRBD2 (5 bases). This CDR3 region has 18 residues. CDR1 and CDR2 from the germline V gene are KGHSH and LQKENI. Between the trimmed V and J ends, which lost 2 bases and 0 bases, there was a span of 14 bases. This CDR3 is CASSPSEGRGSGANVLTF. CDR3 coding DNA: TGTGCCAGCTCACCATCAGAGGGTCGTGGCTCTGGGGCCAACGTCCTGACTTTC.